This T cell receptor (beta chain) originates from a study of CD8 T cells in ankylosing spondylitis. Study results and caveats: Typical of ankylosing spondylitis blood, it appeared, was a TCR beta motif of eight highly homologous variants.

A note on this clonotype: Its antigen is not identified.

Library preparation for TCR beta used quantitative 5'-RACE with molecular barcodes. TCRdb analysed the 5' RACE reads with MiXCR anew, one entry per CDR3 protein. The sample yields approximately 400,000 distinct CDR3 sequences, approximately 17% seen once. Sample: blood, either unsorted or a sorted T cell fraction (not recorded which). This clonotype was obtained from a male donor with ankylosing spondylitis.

DNA of the CDR3: TGTGCCAGCAGCGTAGCGGGAGTTAGCTACAATGAGCAGTTCTTC. As protein: CASSVAGVSYNEQFF. The J gene is TRBJ2-1, the V gene TRBV9; maybe TRBD2 (6 bases). The CDR3 consists of 15 residues. The ends were cut back, 0 bases at V and 3 bases at J, with 10 bases in the middle. The germline V gene encodes CDR1 SGDLS and CDR2 YYNGEE.